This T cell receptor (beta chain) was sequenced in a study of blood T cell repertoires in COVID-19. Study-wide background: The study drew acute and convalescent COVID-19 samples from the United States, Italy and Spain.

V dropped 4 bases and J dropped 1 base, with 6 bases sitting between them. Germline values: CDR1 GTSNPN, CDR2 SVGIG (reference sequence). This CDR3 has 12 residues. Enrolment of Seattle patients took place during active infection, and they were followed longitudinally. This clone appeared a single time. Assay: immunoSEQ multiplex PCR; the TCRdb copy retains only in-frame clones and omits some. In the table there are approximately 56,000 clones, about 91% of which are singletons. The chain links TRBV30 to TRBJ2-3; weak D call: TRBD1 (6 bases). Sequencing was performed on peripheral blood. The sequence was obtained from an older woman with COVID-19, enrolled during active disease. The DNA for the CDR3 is TGTGCCTGGAACAGGGGCACAGATACGCAGTATTTT. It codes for CAWNRGTDTQYF.